The 32 T cell receptor beta chains below come from one sample, sequenced in a study of identical twins. TCRdb called the 5' RACE reads again in MiXCR, with one record for every CDR3 protein. The data show hundreds of thousands of distinct CDR3 sequences, with around a sixth seen just once and about an eighth held by the top ten. This sample was also put to use in a study of T cells expressing NK-cell markers.

Sequencing used PBMCs. The origin of the receptors is a woman aged 18-30 years in good health.

The V and J genes are TRBV20-1 and TRBJ2-2; D call uncertain. Trimming stripped 7 bases from V and 6 bases from J, with 12 bases between. The CDR3 totals 12 residues. Germline CDR1 is DFQATT and CDR2 is SNEGSKA (reference sequence). The CDR3 DNA reads as TGCAGTGTTGTCCTTCCCTCCGGGGAGCTGTTTTTT. Its protein is CSVVLPSGELFF.

This clonotype was seen a handful of times. The chain joins TRBV5-1 to TRBJ2-1; 10 bases line up with TRBD2. The CDR3 totals 17 residues. Trimming took 5 bases from V and 3 from J; bases not matched to a gene: 11. From germline, CDR1 is SGHRS and CDR2 YFSETQ. CDR3 protein: CASRQVPLAGFYNEQFF. The CDR3 coding sequence is TGCGCCAGCAGGCAAGTTCCACTAGCGGGATTCTACAATGAGCAGTTCTTC.

This clonotype was seen many times. This chain connects TRBV6-5 to TRBJ1-1; D is uncertain. The CDR3 loop spans 15 amino acids. Per germline, CDR1 MNHEY and CDR2 SVGAGI. The germline V and J ends were trimmed by 0 bases and 3 bases, with 11 bases remaining between them. CDR3: CASSYSWVGDTEAFF. CDR3 DNA sequence: TGTGCCAGCAGTTACTCGTGGGTTGGTGACACTGAAGCTTTCTTT.

The chain employs TRBV6-1 and TRBJ2-2, with 9 bases that match TRBD2. The V and J ends lost 5 bases and 4 bases, in that order; junction bases with no gene match: 8. The CDR3 contains 16 residues. Germline assignment: CDR1 MNHNS and CDR2 SASEGT. CDR3 DNA: TGTGCCAGCAGTCATCTAGCGGGGTACGGCACCGGGGAGCTGTTTTTT. Its protein product is CASSHLAGYGTGELFF.

J is TRBJ2-3 and V is TRBV20-1, with unresolved D. V dropped 0 bases and J dropped 6 bases, with 10 bases sitting between them. Germline-derived CDR1 and CDR2 are DFQATT and SNEGSKA (reference sequence). The CDR3 consists of 13 residues. CDR3 bases: TGCAGTGCTAGAGATGGGATAGGGGATACGCAGTATTTT. It codes for CSARDGIGDTQYF.

The J gene is TRBJ2-2, the V gene TRBV7-3, with 9 bases lining up with TRBD2. This CDR3 is 16 amino acids long. CDR1 is SGHTA and CDR2 is FQGTGA in the germline V gene. Unmatched junction bases numbered 9, after V lost 5 bases and J lost 5 bases. The CDR3 bases are TGTGCCAGCAGCCGCGGGACTAGCTTTTGGACCGGGGAGCTGTTTTTT. Its translation: CASSRGTSFWTGELFF.

This clonotype has more than one count but fewer than ten. The chain carries TRBV12-3 or TRBV12-4 and TRBJ2-1, with D possibly matching TRBD2 (5 bases). Between the trimmed V and J ends, which lost 7 bases and 7 bases, there was a span of 17 bases. The length of the CDR3 is 14 residues. CDR3 in amino acids: CASTVTGMINEQFF. CDR3 nucleotides: TGTGCCAGCACAGTCACGGGGATGATAAATGAGCAGTTCTTC.

This clonotype was recorded a few times. This chain joins TRBV6-5 and TRBJ2-7; a possible D gene is TRBD2 (6 bases). The length of the CDR3 is 16 residues. Germline CDR1 reads MNHEY; CDR2 reads SVGAGI. Trimming removed 0 bases from V and 2 bases from J, with 14 bases in between. CDR3: CASSYSSGRWTYEQYF. The CDR3 nucleotides are TGTGCCAGCAGTTACTCCTCTGGGAGGTGGACCTACGAGCAGTACTTC.

This clonotype was detected ten times or more. V gene TRBV12-3 or TRBV12-4 combines with J gene TRBJ1-2, with unresolved D. Trimming pared 3 bases from V and 8 bases from J, leaving 7 bases between. This CDR3 region has 11 residues. The CDR3 DNA follows: TGTGCCAGCAGTTTTCTTCGGGGCTACACCTTC. Residues: CASSFLRGYTF.

Only a few counts were recorded for this clonotype. The chain has TRBV9 and TRBJ2-7, with 8 bases lining up with TRBD2. The V and J ends lost 4 bases and 5 bases, in that order; junction bases with no gene match: 14. CDR1 and CDR2 (germline): SGDLS, YYNGEE. The CDR3 sequence is 16 residues long. The CDR3 loop is CASSHTRGSGINEQYF. CDR3 bases: TGTGCCAGCAGCCACACGAGAGGTAGCGGGATCAACGAGCAGTACTTC.

This clonotype was seen more than once but under ten times. V gene TRBV12-3 or TRBV12-4 combines with J gene TRBJ1-5, with D maybe TRBD1 (5 bases). Trimming took off 6 bases at V and 7 bases at J, with 13 bases between the two ends. The CDR3 sequence is 13 residues long. The CDR3 loop is CASRAGGSQPQHF. The CDR3 DNA follows: TGTGCCAGCAGAGCGGGGGGGTCGCAGCCCCAGCATTTT.

The genes are TRBV21-1 and TRBJ2-7; the table gives TRBD1 as D, unverified against the DNA. TRBV21-1 is designated a pseudogene. The length of the CDR3 is 14 residues. CDR3 in amino acids: CASMGEPSDQEQYF. The CDR3 DNA is TGTGCCAGCATGGGGGAACCCTCTGACCAAGAGCAGTACTTC.

This clonotype was observed a handful of times. This chain links TRBV12-3 or TRBV12-4 with TRBJ1-4, with a possible D match to TRBD1 (5 bases). The CDR3 has 16 amino acids. V was clipped by 2 bases and J by 4 bases, with 14 bases between them. The CDR3 DNA reads TGTGCCAGCAGTTTATTGGTTTGGGGCCGTAATGAAAAACTGTTTTTT. Its translation is CASSLLVWGRNEKLFF.

This clonotype was seen a few times. The junction shows a germline mismatch at one end, possibly a read error. This chain connects TRBV7-7 to TRBJ2-1, with D possibly matching TRBD2 (5 bases). This CDR3 has 14 residues. Germline CDR1 and CDR2: SSHAT and FNYEAQ (reference sequence). The CDR3 here is CASSRGRQSNEQFF. CDR3 coding DNA: TGTGCTAGCAGCCGAGGGCGGCAGAGCAATGAGCAGTTCTTC.

The chain is built from TRBV9 and TRBJ2-1, with 13 bases lining up with TRBD2. The J segment lost 2 bases and the V segment lost 2 bases, leaving 1 base of the junction unmatched. The CDR3 is 16 amino acids. The germline gives CDR1 SGDLS, CDR2 YYNGEE. CDR3: CASSVGLAGPYNEQFF. For the CDR3, the DNA is TGTGCCAGCAGCGTGGGACTAGCGGGACCCTACAATGAGCAGTTCTTC.

This clonotype was detected only a few times. The V and J genes are TRBV29-1 and TRBJ2-1; D possibly matches TRBD1 or TRBD2 (5 bases each). CDR1 and CDR2 from the germline V gene are SQVTM and ANQGSEA. Trimming shortened V by 4 bases and J by 6 bases, and 13 bases separated the two germline ends. This CDR3 contains 13 residues. CDR3 nucleotides: TGCAGCGTTGCTGGACCCGGGGCCAATGAGCAGTTCTTC. Translation gives CSVAGPGANEQFF.

A few counts support this clonotype. The V gene is TRBV20-1, the J gene TRBJ2-7, with D possibly being TRBD2 (5 bases). Per the germline V gene, CDR1 is DFQATT and CDR2 is SNEGSKA (reference sequence). CDR3 size: 13 residues. Between the trimmed V and J ends, which lost 0 bases and 6 bases, there was a span of 12 bases. CDR3 protein: CSARDSGGFEQYF. The CDR3 DNA follows: TGCAGTGCTAGAGATTCAGGCGGGTTCGAGCAGTACTTC.

This chain uses TRBV29-1 with TRBJ1-1; D might be TRBD1 (5 bases). The CDR3 contains 13 residues. The germline V gene has CDR1 SQVTM and CDR2 ANQGSEA. The V end lost 5 bases, the J end lost 1 base, and 11 bases lay between the germline ends. The CDR3: CSVLPQGNTEAFF. The CDR3 nucleotides are TGCAGCGTTCTTCCCCAGGGGAACACTGAAGCTTTCTTT.

This clonotype was counted a few times. This chain connects TRBV7-2 to TRBJ2-1; D assignment may be TRBD1 or TRBD2 (6 bases each). Trimming left V 5 bases short and J 8 bases short, with 16 bases between. The V gene's germline CDR1 is SGHTA and CDR2 FQGNSA. The CDR3 sequence is 14 residues long. The CDR3 spells CASSPGAGSYEQFF. The CDR3 DNA follows: TGTGCCAGCAGCCCGGGGGCGGGATCGTATGAGCAGTTCTTC.

This chain links TRBV27 with TRBJ2-7; 8 positions match TRBD2. Germline V gives CDR1 MNHEY, CDR2 SMNVEV (reference sequence). V lost 5 bases, J lost 0 bases, and 3 bases stayed unmatched. This CDR3 has 14 amino acids. In DNA form, the CDR3 reads TGTGCCAGCAGTCAGCGGGGGTCCTCCTACGAGCAGTACTTC. Translating it yields CASSQRGSSYEQYF.

This clonotype has at least ten counts. The chain carries TRBV7-2 and TRBJ2-3, with TRBD2 as a possible D gene (6 bases). With 4 bases removed from V and 6 bases from J, the gap between germline ends came to 20 bases. Germline loops: CDR1 SGHTA, CDR2 FQGNSA. This CDR3 contains 16 residues. The CDR3 DNA sequence: TGTGCCAGCAGCTCCTCGGCAGTAGCGGTTGTGGATACGCAGTATTTT. This encodes CASSSSAVAVVDTQYF.

The CDR3 here is CSARRDRFPNQPQHF. The DNA of the CDR3 is TGCAGTGCTAGACGGGACCGATTCCCAAATCAGCCCCAGCATTTT. This chain connects TRBV20-1 to TRBJ1-5; D perhaps matches TRBD1 (5 bases). The CDR3 is 15 amino acids. The germline CDR1 and CDR2 sequences are DFQATT and SNEGSKA (reference sequence). V was shortened by 2 bases and J by 4 bases, with 15 bases between the two germline ends.

This clonotype was observed a few times. The chain has TRBV21-1 and TRBJ1-4; TRBD1 is the table's D call and was not checked against the DNA. TRBV21-1 is noted as a pseudogene. The CDR3 sequence is 15 residues long. The CDR3 DNA sequence: TGTGCCAGCAACTCAACGGGGGGACAAAACCACGACTTGTTTTTT. Translating gives CASNSTGGQNHDLFF.

A few counts support this clonotype. This chain joins TRBV6-1 and TRBJ2-3; the D gene could be TRBD1 or TRBD2 (6 bases each). Trimming removed 9 bases from V and 5 bases from J, with 21 bases in between. From germline, CDR1 is MNHNS and CDR2 SASEGT. CDR3 length: 15 residues. The CDR3 region is CASTRRGSRGDTQYF. For the CDR3, the DNA is TGTGCCAGTACGAGGAGGGGGTCTAGGGGAGATACGCAGTATTTT.

The sample holds a few counts of this clonotype. The chain has TRBV12-3 or TRBV12-4 and TRBJ2-7, with unresolved D. Trimming cost V 5 bases and J 4 bases, with 12 bases left between them. The CDR3 has 13 amino acids. The CDR3 reads CASSLAAVYEQYF. The CDR3 nucleotides are TGTGCCAGCAGTCTCGCGGCAGTTTACGAGCAGTACTTC.

The chain is built from TRBV7-3 and TRBJ1-1; D is unclear. CDR1 SGHTA and CDR2 FQGTGA come from the germline V gene. V lost 2 bases to trimming and J lost 1 base, with 8 bases between them. The CDR3 extends over 14 amino acids. CDR3 coding DNA: TGTGCCAGCAGCTTATTAGGTGAGAACACTGAAGCTTTCTTT. Translated, it gives CASSLLGENTEAFF.

This clonotype came up a few times. The chain recombines TRBV5-1 with TRBJ2-7; D not certain. This CDR3 spans 12 amino acids. V was clipped by 2 bases and J by 3 bases, with 6 bases between them. Germline-derived CDR1 and CDR2 are SGHRS and YFSETQ. The CDR3 protein is CASSFTDYEQYF. As DNA, the CDR3 is TGCGCCAGCAGCTTCACAGACTACGAGCAGTACTTC.

This clonotype was observed a handful of times. The chain employs TRBV28 and TRBJ1-2; TRBD1 agrees at 9 bases. J was trimmed by 3 bases and V by 6 bases; bases with no gene match: 5. Germline V gene lookup returns CDR1 MDHEN and CDR2 SYDVKM. This CDR3 is 14 amino acids long. For the CDR3, the DNA is TGTGCCAGCAGAGTGACAGGGGGGGACTATGGCTACACCTTC. Translated, it gives CASRVTGGDYGYTF.

This clonotype was counted a few times. The rearrangement links TRBV20-1 to TRBJ1-6; 8 nucleotides line up with TRBD1. This CDR3 has 13 amino acids. Germline trimming cut 6 bases from V and 10 bases from J; bases unmatched to any gene: 8. Looked up from germline, CDR1 is DFQATT and CDR2 is SNEGSKA (reference sequence). This CDR3 is CSAIDRGQSPLHF. In DNA form, the CDR3 reads TGCAGTGCGATCGACAGGGGACAGTCACCCCTCCACTTT.

This sequence joins TRBV12-3 or TRBV12-4 and TRBJ2-7; the D is unclear. With 1 base removed from V and 3 bases from J, the gap between germline ends came to 4 bases. The CDR3 has 12 residues. In DNA form, the CDR3 reads TGTGCCAGCAGTTTAGTTCACTACGAGCAGTACTTC. Encoded protein: CASSLVHYEQYF.

For the CDR3, the DNA is TGTGCCAGCAGTTACGTTGGAGGGGGCCAGGACGAGCAGTACTTC. It encodes CASSYVGGGQDEQYF. V and J are TRBV6-5 and TRBJ2-7; TRBD1 might be the D (7 bases). Germline values: CDR1 MNHEY, CDR2 SVGAGI. This CDR3 region has 15 residues. Trimming cost V 2 bases and J 5 bases, with 16 bases left between them.

The genes are TRBV5-5 and TRBJ1-2; possibly TRBD1 for D (5 bases). The V gene's germline CDR1 is SGHKS and CDR2 YYEKEE (reference sequence). V was shortened by 4 bases and J by 8 bases, with 18 bases between the two germline ends. The CDR3 runs 14 residues. The CDR3 DNA is TGTGCCAGCAGCCCGACCCGGGACTTTGGGGGCTACACCTTC. Its protein product is CASSPTRDFGGYTF.